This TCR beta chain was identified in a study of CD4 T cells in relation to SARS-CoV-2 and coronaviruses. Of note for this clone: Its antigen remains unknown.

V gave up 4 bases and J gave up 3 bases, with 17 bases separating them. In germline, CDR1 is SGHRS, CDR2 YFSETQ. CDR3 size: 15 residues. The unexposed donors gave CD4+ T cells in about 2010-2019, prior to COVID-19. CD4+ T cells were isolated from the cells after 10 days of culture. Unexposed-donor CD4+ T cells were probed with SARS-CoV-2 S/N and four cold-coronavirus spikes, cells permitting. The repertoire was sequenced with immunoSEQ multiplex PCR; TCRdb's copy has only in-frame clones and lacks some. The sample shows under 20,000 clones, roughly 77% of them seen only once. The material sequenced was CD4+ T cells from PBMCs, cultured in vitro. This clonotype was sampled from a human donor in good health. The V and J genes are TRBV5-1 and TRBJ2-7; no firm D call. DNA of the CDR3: TGCGCCAGCAGCCGGACGATTAGGGTAGGCTACGAGCAGTACTTC. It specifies CASSRTIRVGYEQYF.